Below, one TCR beta chain is given with its context. Since a much larger clone is just one base distant, this may be a read error. CDR1 is SGHRS, CDR2 YFSETQ, per germline. CDR3 length: 17 residues. Trimming took 5 bases from V and 1 from J; bases not matched to a gene: 10. Ophthalmopathy cases scored 3 or more on the Clinical Activity Score and 4 or more on NOSPECS grade, with duration below 3 months. RNA transcripts gave rise to amplified TCR beta CDR3 regions. Carried out on the TCR CDR3, a first-round RT-PCR used the HTBI primer set. MiXCR, applied by TCRdb to the multiplex PCR reads, yields one record per CDR3 protein. The sample gives around 600,000 distinct CDR3 sequences, approximately 15% of which show up once; around 7% is in the top ten. The entry originates in a study of T cells in Graves' hyperthyroidism and ophthalmopathy.

The chain recombines TRBV5-1 with TRBJ2-3, with TRBD2 identical over 10 bases. The clonotype comes from a woman between 18 and 30 years old with Graves' ophthalmopathy. The specimen was blood. CDR3 coding DNA: TGCGCCAGCAGTCTGAGGGCCGGGACTAGCGGCACAGATACGCAGTATTTT. Its protein product is CASSLRAGTSGTDTQYF.